This entry features one T cell receptor (beta chain) sequence. The sample originates from a study of blood T cell repertoires in COVID-19. Study in general: Acute and convalescent COVID-19 specimens originated in the United States, Italy and Spain. Nucleic acid was either cDNA or gDNA, and it came from T cells, B-cell-depleted T cells, or PBMCs.

This table comes from immunoSEQ multiplex PCR, and its TCRdb copy is limited to in-frame clones, with some not included. The table lists approximately 220,000 clones, about 82% of them singletons, with 8% to 13% in the top ten. CDR1 SGHNT and CDR2 YENEEA come from the germline V gene. V was clipped by 6 bases and J by 0 bases, with 12 bases between them. The CDR3 loop spans 15 amino acids. V and J are TRBV11-3 and TRBJ1-5, with D unresolved. This sequence was found in an elderly woman with acute or convalescent COVID-19. The sample was peripheral blood. The CDR3 DNA sequence: TGTGCCAGCAGTGAGACTGGAAATAGCAATCAGCCCCAGCATTTT. The encoded protein is CASSETGNSNQPQHF.